These 13 T cell receptor beta chains were all obtained from the same sample, sequenced in a study of T-cell reconstitution after alpha-beta-depleted transplantation in children. During its preparation, the TCRbeta library received unique molecular identifiers. TCRdb reprocessed the PCR reads with MiXCR, giving one entry per CDR3 protein. The table records about 500,000 distinct CDR3 sequences, approximately 32% of them present only once. The material was PBMCs from the stem cell graft donor, obtained from the stem cell graft. Receptor source: a human donor who donated a stem cell graft to a child with aplastic anemia.

This clonotype has just a few counts. The chain links TRBV12-3 or TRBV12-4 to TRBJ1-2; tentatively, D is TRBD1 (5 bases). V was cut by 5 bases and J by 4 bases, with 11 bases left in between. The CDR3 is made up of 13 amino acids. The CDR3 region is CASSNRDLYGYTF. CDR3 nucleotides: TGTGCCAGCAGTAACCGGGACCTCTATGGCTACACCTTC.

CDR3 loop: CASNHAPAKGERNTEAFF. The CDR3 region has the DNA TGCGCCAGCAACCACGCACCAGCAAAGGGAGAACGGAACACTGAAGCTTTCTTT. The rearrangement links TRBV4-3 to TRBJ1-1; D is unresolved. The CDR3 is 18 residues long. The V and J ends lost 7 bases and 1 base respectively, with 25 bases between them. CDR1 and CDR2 from the germline V gene are LGHNA and YSLEER.

V is TRBV6-1 and J is TRBJ1-2; 8 bases match TRBD1. Trimming took 5 bases from V and 6 from J; bases not matched to a gene: 8. The germline CDR1 and CDR2 sequences are MNHNS and SASEGT. This CDR3 has 14 residues. The CDR3 DNA sequence: TGTGCCAGCAGTATCGTGACAGGGGAGAATGGCTACACCTTC. This gives the protein CASSIVTGENGYTF.

There are a few counts of this clonotype. This chain links TRBV6-1 with TRBJ1-1; 7 nucleotides agree with TRBD1. The CDR3 runs to 15 residues. CDR1 MNHNS and CDR2 SASEGT come from the germline V gene. J gave up 0 bases and V 8 bases, and 9 bases lay outside the gene matches. The CDR3 DNA reads as TGTGCCAGCCAGGGGGACGGGCTCCTGAACACTGAAGCTTTCTTT. This encodes CASQGDGLLNTEAFF.

Only a few counts were recorded for this clonotype. The gene calls are TRBV4-3 and TRBJ1-1, with D perhaps matching TRBD1 (6 bases). The germline V gene encodes CDR1 LGHNA and CDR2 YSLEER. V was pared by 0 bases and J by 1 base, with 12 bases between. There are 16 residues in the CDR3. CDR3 amino acids: CASSQEQGRGNTEAFF. CDR3 nucleotides: TGCGCCAGCAGCCAAGAACAGGGTCGTGGGAACACTGAAGCTTTCTTT.

This chain joins TRBV29-1 and TRBJ1-2, with a possible D match to TRBD1 (5 bases). Germline V gene sequence: CDR1 SQVTM, CDR2 ANQGSEA. The V and J ends lost 7 bases and 2 bases respectively, with 17 bases between them. The CDR3 consists of 14 residues. CDR3 amino acids: CSAENIPGNYGYTF. The CDR3 DNA is TGCAGCGCCGAGAACATACCAGGGAACTATGGCTACACCTTC.

In its sample, this clonotype was seen a few times. The CDR3 DNA reads TGTGCCAGCAGCCCTTTGGGCAGGGAGAACTATGGCTACACCTTC. Amino acids: CASSPLGRENYGYTF. The chain couples TRBV7-2 to TRBJ1-2, with D possibly matching TRBD1 (5 bases). In germline, CDR1 is SGHTA, CDR2 FQGNSA. CDR3 length: 15 amino acids. V shed 5 bases and J shed 2 bases, with 15 bases lying between them.

V is TRBV11-2 and J is TRBJ2-5; 9 bases align to TRBD1. This CDR3 is built from 15 residues. Germline V gene lookup returns CDR1 SGHAT and CDR2 FQNNGV. V shed 4 bases, J shed 4 bases, and the junction held 7 bases outside the gene matches. The CDR3 bases are TGTGCCAGCAGCTCGGGGACAGGGAGGCGAGAGACCCAGTACTTC. Translated, it gives CASSSGTGRRETQYF. The variable domain in full, with the rest retrieved from reference TRBV11-2 and TRBJ2-5, is EAGVAQSPRYKIIEKRQSVAFWCNPISGHATLYWYQQILGQGPKLLIQFQNNGVVDDSQLPKDRFSAERLKGVDSTLKIQPAKLEDSAVYLCASSSGTGRRETQYFGPGTRLLVL.

The table lists this clonotype with a few counts. This chain connects TRBV7-2 to TRBJ2-2, with unresolved D. The length of the CDR3 is 14 residues. Germline CDR1 is SGHTA and CDR2 is FQGNSA. Trimming took off 5 bases at V and 3 bases at J, with 10 bases between the two ends. The CDR3: CASSPHRDTGELFF. CDR3 in DNA: TGTGCCAGCAGCCCCCATCGCGACACCGGGGAGCTGTTTTTT.

The CDR3 sequence: CASSRTLRDREEQYF. The CDR3 DNA sequence: TGTGCCAGCAGCCGAACTCTCCGGGACAGGGAAGAGCAGTACTTC. The chain carries TRBV4-2 and TRBJ2-7; TRBD1 aligns across 9 bases. The CDR3 loop spans 15 amino acids. Trimming removed 4 bases from V and 7 bases from J; junction bases left unmatched: 11. CDR1 LGHNA and CDR2 YNFKEQ come from the germline V gene.

This clonotype was seen only a few times. The chain links TRBV5-1 to TRBJ2-5, with 15 bases identical to TRBD2. Trimming removed 0 bases from V and 2 bases from J; junction bases left unmatched: 8. Germline V CDR1 and CDR2: SGHRS, YFSETQ. The CDR3 covers 19 residues. CDR3 in DNA: TGCGCCAGCAGCTTGGTTTGGGGACTAGCGGGAGGAACTCAAGAGACCCAGTACTTC. It translates to CASSLVWGLAGGTQETQYF. Full variable domain (outside the CDR3, taken from reference TRBV5-1 and TRBJ2-5): KAGVTQTPRYLIKTRGQQVTLSCSPISGHRSVSWYQQTPGQGLQFLFEYFSETQRNKGNFPGRFSGRQFSNSRSEMNVSTLELGDSALYLCASSLVWGLAGGTQETQYFGPGTRLLVL.

The chain recombines TRBV6-2 or TRBV6-3 with TRBJ2-1; the match to TRBD2 covers 9 bases. J was trimmed by 8 bases and V by 0 bases; bases with no gene match: 2. The CDR3 extends over 14 amino acids. Germline assignment: CDR1 MNHEY and CDR2 SVGEGT. This CDR3 is CASSYSAGGDEQFF. DNA of the CDR3: TGTGCCAGCAGTTACTCAGCGGGGGGTGATGAGCAGTTCTTC.

There are a few counts of this clonotype. The V gene is TRBV7-2, the J gene TRBJ1-6; D ambiguous. There are 15 residues in the CDR3. Germline V gives CDR1 SGHTA, CDR2 FQGNSA. V was shortened by 5 bases and J by 7 bases, with 15 bases between the two germline ends. The CDR3, as DNA: TGTGCCAGCAGCCCCCAGGCAGGAATCAATTCACCCCTCCACTTT. Protein sequence: CASSPQAGINSPLHF.